This TCR beta chain was recovered during a study of blood T cell repertoires in COVID-19. Study summary: Material from acute and convalescent COVID-19 was sourced from the United States, Italy and Spain. The cDNA or gDNA used as material had been derived from T cells, B-cell-depleted T cells, or PBMCs.

As concerns this clone: The same CDR3 can be traced to other DNA sequences in this sample.

Per the original methods: Reference gene primer amplification gave nucleated cell count estimates. TCRdb's copy holds only in-frame clones and misses some; the assay was immunoSEQ multiplex PCR. V and J calls and clone size follow that table, whereas D and trimming were derived from the DNA. The sample has 300,000 to 400,000 clones, 75% to 85% seen once; the top ten hold approximately 7.6%. Germline V gene lookup returns CDR1 KGHSH and CDR2 LQKENI. The CDR3 has 14 amino acids. V lost 2 bases to trimming and J lost 3 bases, with 10 bases between them. This sequence was found in a human donor in a cohort sampled during active COVID-19. The specimen was peripheral blood. This rearrangement joins TRBV18 to TRBJ1-2; a possible D gene is TRBD1 (6 bases). CDR3 residues: CASSPGGADYGYTF. The DNA for the CDR3 is TGTGCCAGCTCACCAGGGGGCGCCGACTATGGCTACACCTTC.